This T cell receptor beta chain was captured in a study of patients and donors after allogeneic stem cell transplantation. MiXCR, run by TCRdb on the RT-PCR reads, gives a single entry per CDR3 protein. Here the sample spans approximately 140,000 distinct CDR3 sequences, over 30% being singletons. The CDR3 sequence is 11 residues long. Trimming shortened V by 2 bases and J by 11 bases, and 9 bases separated the two germline ends. This clonotype was detected a few times. The receptor's source is a human donor who was either an allogeneic HSCT recipient or a stem cell or donor lymphocyte infusion donor (not recorded which). It is not recorded whose cells these are; they may come from a transplant donor. The chain employs TRBV12-3 or TRBV12-4 and TRBJ1-1, with D uncertain. Specimen: blood, either unsorted or a sorted T cell fraction (not recorded which). The CDR3 is CASSLRGDAFF. As DNA, the CDR3 is TGTGCCAGCAGTTTACGGGGAGATGCTTTCTTT.